One sample yielded the 19 T cell receptor beta chains listed below, sequenced in a study of metastatic and nonmetastatic thyroid tumors. TCRdb reassembled clones from the PCR reads with MiXCR. The table includes about 69,000 clones, 13% to 15% detected once. Before thyroid surgery, none of the patients had received any treatment. The material sequenced was blood. Source of these receptors: a male donor with papillary thyroid cancer or a benign thyroid nodule (not recorded which). Some clones in this sample may be carry-over from other donors' samples.

This clone occurred a few times. The chain combines TRBV2 with TRBJ1-2; D is unclear. Germline V gene sequence: CDR1 SNHLY, CDR2 FYNNEI. CDR3 length equals 12 residues. Trimming removed 0 bases at V and 8 bases at J, with 7 bases between. The CDR3 reads CASSEALRGYTF. Written as DNA, the CDR3 is TGTGCCAGCAGTGAAGCGCTTCGGGGCTACACCTTC.

A word on this clone: A much larger clonotype is one base distant, so this may be a read error. The chain recombines TRBV3-1 with TRBJ1-2; D perhaps matches TRBD1 (5 bases). The CDR3 totals 15 residues. CDR1 and CDR2 from the germline V gene are LGHDT and YNNKEL (reference sequence). The V end was cut by 2 bases, the J end by 2 bases, with 12 bases between. The CDR3 loop is CASSQRWGENYGYTF. Written as DNA, the CDR3 is TGTGCCAGCAGCCAACGGTGGGGGGAAAACTATGGCTACACCTTC. Filled out from reference TRBV3-1 and TRBJ1-2, the complete variable domain reads DTAVSQTPKYLVTQMGNDKSIKCEQNLGHDTMYWYKQDSKKFLKIMFSYNNKELIINETVPNRFSPKSPDKAHLNLHINSLELGDSAVYFCASSQRWGENYGYTFGSGTRLTVV.

This clone was detected many times. The sample contains more than one DNA sequence encoding this CDR3. The V call is TRBV20-1, the J call TRBJ2-7; D unresolved. V was pared by 3 bases and J by 0 bases, with 6 bases between. CDR3 length equals 12 residues. Per the germline V gene, CDR1 is DFQATT and CDR2 is SNEGSKA (reference sequence). In nucleotides, the CDR3 is TGCAGTGCTAGGGACCGCTCCTACGAGCAGTACTTC. As protein: CSARDRSYEQYF.

This clone was seen repeatedly, ten times or more. This rearrangement joins TRBV6-4 to TRBJ2-3, with 10 bases identical to TRBD2. CDR3 length: 16 residues. The V gene end was trimmed by 3 bases and the J gene end by 0 bases; junction bases not matched to a gene: 3. CDR1 is MRHNA and CDR2 is SNTAGT in the germline V gene. CDR3: CASSEIAGGSTDTQYF. CDR3 nucleotides: TGTGCCAGCAGTGAGATAGCGGGAGGTAGCACAGATACGCAGTATTTT.

This clone was counted many times. The chain uses TRBV18 and TRBJ2-7, with D maybe TRBD1 (6 bases). Germline loops: CDR1 KGHSH, CDR2 LQKENI. This CDR3 region has 14 residues. V gave up 3 bases and J gave up 2 bases, with 11 bases separating them. The CDR3 spells CASSPTGSAYEQYF. In DNA, the CDR3 is TGTGCCAGCTCACCCACAGGGTCTGCCTACGAGCAGTACTTC.

Ten or more counts support this clone. The chain has TRBV5-1 and TRBJ2-3; 8 positions agree with TRBD2. Trimming removed 0 bases from V and 3 bases from J; junction bases left unmatched: 9. CDR1 is SGHRS, CDR2 YFSETQ, per germline. The CDR3 extends over 17 amino acids. The CDR3 is CASSLVALAGLTDTQYF. For the CDR3, the DNA is TGCGCCAGCAGCTTGGTCGCGCTAGCGGGTCTAACAGATACGCAGTATTTT.

This clone appeared many times. The chain is built from TRBV7-8 and TRBJ2-7, with a weak D call TRBD1 (6 bases). Trimming stripped 2 bases from V and 6 bases from J, with 14 bases between. The CDR3 sequence is 14 residues long. The germline gives CDR1 SGHVS, CDR2 FQNEAQ. CDR3 region: CASSLRRTGSEQYV. The CDR3, as DNA: TGTGCCAGCAGCTTACGCCGTACAGGGAGCGAGCAGTACGTC.

This clone was counted many times. The chain has TRBV27 and TRBJ2-5; 16 positions match TRBD2. Germline V gives CDR1 MNHEY, CDR2 SMNVEV (reference sequence). V lost 1 base, J lost 2 bases, and 7 bases stayed unmatched. The CDR3 sequence is 19 residues long. CDR3 in amino acids: CASSLFPGTSGREQETQYF. For the CDR3, the DNA is TGTGCCAGCAGTTTATTCCCCGGGACTAGCGGGAGGGAGCAAGAGACCCAGTACTTC.

This clone was recorded many times. V and J are TRBV7-6 and TRBJ2-2, with D possibly being TRBD2 (6 bases). V was trimmed by 3 bases and J by 0 bases, leaving 11 bases between them. The CDR3 sequence is 16 residues long. In germline, CDR1 is SGHVS, CDR2 FNYEAQ. CDR3 in DNA: TGTGCCAGCAGCTTGAGAGGGACTCCGAACACCGGGGAGCTGTTTTTT. It codes for CASSLRGTPNTGELFF.

Many counts were recorded for this clone. This may be a read error: a much more frequent sequence differs by one nucleotide. This rearrangement joins TRBV24-1 to TRBJ2-2; tentatively, D is TRBD2 (5 bases). Germline values: CDR1 KGHDR, CDR2 SFDVKD. This CDR3 has 13 residues. The CDR3 DNA is TGTGCCACCAGACACTCAACCACCGGGGAGCTGCTTTTT. Translation gives CATRHSTTGELLF.

In this sample, this clone turned up many times. The V and J genes are TRBV11-2 and TRBJ2-1; 13 bases match TRBD2. After removal of 2 bases from V and 0 bases from J, the junction contained 4 bases not matched to a gene. Germline V gene lookup returns CDR1 SGHAT and CDR2 FQNNGV. The CDR3 has 18 residues. The CDR3 region is CASSLKLAGGVSYNEQFF. The CDR3 DNA reads TGTGCCAGCAGCTTAAAACTAGCGGGAGGGGTCTCCTACAATGAGCAGTTCTTC.

This clone was seen repeatedly, ten times or more. A much more abundant neighbour one base away suggests this may be a read error. The rearrangement joins TRBV2 to TRBJ2-2; unclear D gene. This CDR3 has 12 amino acids. V dropped 6 bases and J dropped 3 bases, with 5 bases sitting between them. In germline, CDR1 is SNHLY, CDR2 FYNNEI. CDR3 region: CASSSYTGELFF. The CDR3 coding sequence is TGTGCCAGCAGCTCTTACACCGGGGAGCTGTTTTTT.

This clone has ten or more counts. CDR3 in DNA: TGTGCCAGCAGATTCGAGTCCGGAAACACCATATATTTT. Its protein is CASRFESGNTIYF. V gene TRBV12-3 or TRBV12-4 combines with J gene TRBJ1-3; D not certain. Trimming removed 6 bases at V and 4 bases at J, with 10 bases between. The CDR3 consists of 13 residues.

To note about this clone: A much more abundant neighbour one base away suggests this may be a read error. The genes are TRBV5-4 and TRBJ1-1; D call uncertain. The V end lost 1 base, the J end lost 4 bases, and 5 bases lay between the germline ends. Germline CDR1 and CDR2: SGHNT and YYREEE (reference sequence). The CDR3 sequence is 12 residues long. This CDR3 reads CASSLRSTEAFF. The CDR3 DNA sequence: TGTGCCAGCAGCTTGCGGAGCACTGAAGCTTTCTTT. The full variable domain, its missing parts supplied by reference TRBV5-4 and TRBJ1-1, is ETGVTQSPTHLIKTRGQQVTLRCSSQSGHNTVSWYQQALGQGPQFIFQYYREEENGRGNFPPRFSGLQFPNYSSELNVNALELDDSALYLCASSLRSTEAFFGQGTRLTVV.

This clone appeared a few times. The rearrangement joins TRBV6-4 to TRBJ2-2, with D maybe TRBD1 (6 bases). This CDR3 region has 13 residues. Germline assignment: CDR1 MRHNA and CDR2 SNTAGT. Trimming pared 4 bases from V and 11 bases from J, leaving 14 bases between. The CDR3 nucleotides are TGTGCCAGCAGTGGACAGGACACCGTTGAGCTGTTTTTT. It is translated as CASSGQDTVELFF.

Many counts were recorded for this clone. The chain couples TRBV28 to TRBJ1-2; D not certain. V shed 6 bases and J shed 0 bases, with 14 bases lying between them. This CDR3 has 15 amino acids. CDR1 is MDHEN and CDR2 is SYDVKM in the germline V gene. CDR3 region: CASSINDGANYGYTF. For the CDR3, the DNA is TGTGCCAGCAGCATCAACGACGGGGCTAACTATGGCTACACCTTC.

As concerns this clone: This sequence may be a read error, since a much larger clone differs from it by one base. Other DNA sequences in this sample translate to the same CDR3. The V call is TRBV30, the J call TRBJ1-1; maybe TRBD1 (6 bases). Germline V gene data show CDR1 as GTSNPN and CDR2 as SVGIG (reference sequence). Trimming left V 3 bases short and J 14 bases short, with 16 bases between. The CDR3 consists of 11 residues. The CDR3 DNA is TGTGCCTGGAGCGGGGGCGGAGGAGCCTTCTTT. Its protein is CAWSGGGGAFF. Variable domain in full (rest from reference TRBV30 and TRBJ1-1): SQTIHQWPATLVQPVGSPLSLECTVEGTSNPNLYWYRQAAGRGLQLLFYSVGIGQISSEVPQNLSASRPQDRQFILSSKKLLLSDSGFYLCAWSGGGGAFFGQGTRLTVV.

This clone was counted at least ten times. The genes are TRBV12-3 or TRBV12-4 and TRBJ2-2; 8 bases fit TRBD2. This CDR3 comprises 16 residues. With V trimmed by 5 bases and J by 0 bases, 5 bases remained unmatched. CDR3 protein: CASSDSLAANTGELFF. DNA for the CDR3: TGTGCCAGCAGTGACTCACTAGCGGCGAACACCGGGGAGCTGTTTTTT.

This clone was recorded many times. This chain links TRBV18 with TRBJ2-2, with TRBD2 as a possible D gene (6 bases). V lost 6 bases and J lost 0, with 11 bases in between. The CDR3 contains 15 residues. Germline V gene lookup returns CDR1 KGHSH and CDR2 LQKENI. The CDR3 here is CASSRGSTNTGELFF. CDR3 in DNA: TGTGCCAGCTCTCGGGGGTCTACGAACACCGGGGAGCTGTTTTTT.